This T cell receptor (beta chain) was captured by sequencing in a study of blood T cell repertoires in COVID-19. At the level of the study: There were acute and convalescent COVID-19 samples, and they came from the United States, Italy and Spain.

V lost 8 bases, J lost 4 bases, and 6 bases stayed unmatched. The CDR3 has 14 amino acids. From germline, CDR1 is MNHEY and CDR2 SMNVEV (reference sequence). Original processing notes: Researchers report that nucleated cell counts were estimated from reference gene primer amplification. The method was immunoSEQ multiplex PCR; TCRdb's version includes in-frame clones alone and lacks a portion of them. V, J and clone size are taken as reported in that table, and D and trimming were inferred from the DNA itself. The sample lists about 220,000 clones; around 84% were seen once. The sequence derives from a man aged 30 to 45 with active or convalescent COVID-19. The chain has TRBV27 and TRBJ1-5, with TRBD1 identical over 9 bases. Material for sequencing was peripheral blood. CDR3 nucleotides: TGTGCCAGCGGACAGGGACAGGGAAATCAGCCCCAGCATTTT. This encodes CASGQGQGNQPQHF.